This passage covers 31 T cell receptor beta chains from one sample sequenced in a study of cytomegalovirus exposure and HLA in healthy donors. In the PCR, 60 Vbeta and 13 Jbeta primers were used. Clones were read by immunoSEQ multiplex PCR, and TCRdb kept only the in-frame ones, dropping some. The table has 100,000 to 150,000 clones, around 80% seen once. The sample was PBMCs. The receptors come from a woman in her late teens or twenties in good health and CMV-seronegative.

This chain connects TRBV5-6 to TRBJ1-2; no clear D gene. V was cut by 3 bases and J by 0 bases, with 15 bases left in between. This CDR3 is 16 amino acids long. Germline values: CDR1 SGHDT, CDR2 YYEEEE. The DNA of the CDR3 is TGTGCCAGCAGCTCCTATGGAGGGTTTACTAACTATGGCTACACCTTC. Protein: CASSSYGGFTNYGYTF.

The chain combines TRBV5-1 with TRBJ1-4, with D perhaps TRBD1 (5 bases). Trimming left V 4 bases short and J 5 bases short, with 18 bases between. The CDR3 is 16 residues long. Germline-derived CDR1 and CDR2 are SGHRS and YFSETQ. CDR3 sequence reads: CASSPLNRRRNEKLFF. The CDR3 DNA reads as TGCGCCAGCAGCCCCCTGAACAGGCGTAGGAATGAAAAACTGTTTTTT. The whole variable domain, remainder taken from reference TRBV5-1 and TRBJ1-4, is KAGVTQTPRYLIKTRGQQVTLSCSPISGHRSVSWYQQTPGQGLQFLFEYFSETQRNKGNFPGRFSGRQFSNSRSEMNVSTLELGDSALYLCASSPLNRRRNEKLFFGSGTQLSVL.

The J gene is TRBJ1-2, the V gene TRBV6-5; 10 nucleotides align to TRBD1. Trimming took 0 bases from V and 4 from J; bases not matched to a gene: 5. The germline V gene encodes CDR1 MNHEY and CDR2 SVGAGI. This CDR3 region has 16 residues. The CDR3 spells CASSYSGTGATYGYTF. The CDR3 bases are TGTGCCAGCAGTTACTCCGGGACAGGGGCCACCTATGGCTACACCTTC.

The chain uses TRBV7-9 and TRBJ1-1; D perhaps matches TRBD1 (5 bases). The CDR3 spans 14 residues. In germline, CDR1 is SEHNR, CDR2 FQNEAQ (reference sequence). V lost 7 bases to trimming and J lost 4 bases, with 16 bases between them. The CDR3 DNA follows: TGTGCCAGCACACCAGGGTTGTTAGGCACTGAAGCTTTCTTT. It specifies CASTPGLLGTEAFF.

J is TRBJ1-2 and V is TRBV14; TRBD1 agrees at 7 bases. The CDR3 extends over 14 amino acids. Germline CDR1 SGHDN, CDR2 FVKESK. The V gene end was trimmed by 0 bases and the J gene end by 10 bases; junction bases not matched to a gene: 8. CDR3 protein: CASSQEGYGTAYTF. CDR3 nucleotide sequence: TGTGCCAGCAGCCAAGAAGGCTACGGGACAGCCTACACCTTC.

The chain recombines TRBV5-1 with TRBJ1-1, with 7 bases matching TRBD1. The CDR3 length is 13 residues. Germline V lookup: CDR1 SGHRS, CDR2 YFSETQ. J was trimmed by 4 bases and V by 4 bases; bases with no gene match: 4. Written as DNA, the CDR3 is TGCGCCAGCAGCCCGGACAGGTCCACTGAAGCTTTCTTT. It is translated as CASSPDRSTEAFF.

This chain links TRBV21-1 with TRBJ1-2; TRBD1 is the table's D call and was not checked against the DNA. TRBV21-1 is reported as a pseudogene. The CDR3 is 16 residues long. The CDR3 protein is CASIQGGDRVFSGYTF. Here the CDR3 DNA reads TGTGCCAGCATCCAAGGAGGAGACAGGGTATTTAGCGGCTACACCTTC.

This rearrangement joins TRBV6-1 to TRBJ1-2; D remains ambiguous. Looked up from germline, CDR1 is MNHNS and CDR2 is SASEGT. The V end was cut by 1 base, the J end by 7 bases, with 13 bases between. This CDR3 region has 14 residues. The CDR3 DNA follows: TGTGCCAGCAGTGAAGTTGGTGGCCGTCCTGGCTACACCTTC. Protein: CASSEVGGRPGYTF.

The chain links TRBV10-2 to TRBJ2-4; D is perhaps TRBD2 (5 bases). Germline CDR1 is WSHSY and CDR2 is SAAADI. Trimming removed 2 bases at V and 2 bases at J, with 13 bases between. This CDR3 spans 16 amino acids. CDR3: CASSERVTGTKNIQYF. The CDR3 region has the DNA TGCGCCAGCAGTGAGCGCGTCACCGGGACCAAAAACATTCAGTACTTC.

The rearrangement uses TRBV7-2 and TRBJ2-1; a possible D gene is TRBD2 (7 bases). The CDR3 covers 15 residues. Per the germline V gene, CDR1 is SGHTA and CDR2 is FQGNSA. V lost 5 bases to trimming and J lost 2 bases, with 13 bases between them. The CDR3 DNA reads TGTGCCAGCAGCCCCGGAGGGGGGGCCTACAATGAGCAGTTCTTC. It yields the protein CASSPGGGAYNEQFF.

The V call is TRBV12-5, the J call TRBJ2-3; D is possibly TRBD1 (8 bases). V was shortened by 4 bases and J by 2 bases, with 16 bases between the two germline ends. The CDR3 consists of 16 residues. Germline CDR1 is LGHNT and CDR2 is FRNRAP. The CDR3 reads CASGSPGGQVTDTQYF. CDR3 DNA: TGTGCTAGTGGTTCCCCGGGGGGACAGGTCACAGATACGCAGTATTTT. Supplemented by reference TRBV12-5 and TRBJ2-3, the full variable domain reads DARVTQTPRHKVTEMGQEVTMRCQPILGHNTVFWYRQTMMQGLELLAYFRNRAPLDDSGMPKDRFSAEMPDATLATLKIQPSEPRDSAVYFCASGSPGGQVTDTQYFGPGTRLTVL.

The rearrangement uses TRBV6-5 and TRBJ2-6; D is unresolved. There are 16 residues in the CDR3. Between the trimmed V and J ends, which lost 0 bases and 1 base, there was a span of 7 bases. The germline V gene has CDR1 MNHEY and CDR2 SVGAGI. DNA of the CDR3: TGTGCCAGCAGTTACTCAGCCTGGTCTGGGGCCAACGTCCTGACTTTC. Protein product: CASSYSAWSGANVLTF.

The V gene is TRBV25-1, the J gene TRBJ2-5, with 7 bases matching TRBD2. The CDR3 contains 17 residues. Germline V gene data show CDR1 as MGHDK and CDR2 as SYGVNS. With V trimmed by 4 bases and J by 1 base, 12 bases remained unmatched. The CDR3 spells CASSGLSGSGRQETQYF. The CDR3 region has the DNA TGTGCCAGCAGTGGCTTGTCGGGTAGCGGGCGCCAAGAGACCCAGTACTTC.

V gene TRBV9 combines with J gene TRBJ1-2; 8 nucleotides match TRBD1. The CDR3 has 16 residues. The ends lost 2 bases at V and 6 bases at J; junction bases unmatched: 12. CDR1 is SGDLS and CDR2 is YYNGEE in the germline V gene. CDR3: CASSVGQGFFLDGYTF. For the CDR3, the DNA is TGTGCCAGCAGCGTCGGACAGGGCTTTTTTTTAGATGGCTACACCTTC.

CDR3 sequence (DNA): TGTGCCTGGAGTTTCGGGACAGCACCTTACGGCACTGAAGCTTTCTTT. This gives the protein CAWSFGTAPYGTEAFF. The gene calls are TRBV30 and TRBJ1-1, with TRBD1 identical over 7 bases. The CDR3 extends over 16 amino acids. The V gene's germline CDR1 is GTSNPN and CDR2 SVGIG (reference sequence). V shed 2 bases and J 4 bases; nucleotides not matched to a gene: 13.

The chain links TRBV29-1 to TRBJ1-2, with a weak D call TRBD1 (5 bases). The CDR3 is made up of 12 amino acids. With 2 bases removed from V and 8 bases from J, the gap between germline ends came to 12 bases. CDR1 SQVTM and CDR2 ANQGSEA come from the germline V gene. CDR3 in amino acids: CSVETGEKGYTF. The CDR3 DNA reads as TGCAGCGTTGAAACAGGAGAAAAGGGCTACACCTTC.

The rearrangement joins TRBV18 to TRBJ1-1, with 10 bases aligning to TRBD1. Per germline, CDR1 KGHSH and CDR2 LQKENI. CDR3 length: 14 residues. Trimming removed 4 bases from V and 5 bases from J; junction bases left unmatched: 4. The CDR3 DNA reads TGTGCCAGCTCACTGGGGACAGGGGAAACTGAAGCTTTCTTT. Translating gives CASSLGTGETEAFF.

The chain combines TRBV7-9 with TRBJ2-1; 8 bases fit TRBD2. Trimming took 5 bases from V and 7 from J; bases not matched to a gene: 1. The CDR3 is made up of 12 amino acids. CDR1 is SEHNR and CDR2 is FQNEAQ in the germline V gene (reference sequence). The CDR3 loop reads CASSRGGNEQFF. DNA of the CDR3: TGTGCCAGCAGCCGGGGGGGAAATGAGCAGTTCTTC.

The gene calls are TRBV2 and TRBJ1-6; perhaps TRBD1 as D (6 bases). This CDR3 region has 12 residues. The germline V gene has CDR1 SNHLY and CDR2 FYNNEI. Trimming left V 8 bases short and J 9 bases short, with 11 bases between. The CDR3 reads CASGSGVSPLHF. The CDR3 DNA reads as TGTGCCAGCGGATCAGGGGTTTCACCCCTCCACTTT.

This chain joins TRBV5-6 and TRBJ1-1; unclear D gene. The V end was cut by 2 bases, the J end by 6 bases, with 8 bases between. This CDR3 spans 12 amino acids. Per the germline V gene, CDR1 is SGHDT and CDR2 is YYEEEE. CDR3 sequence reads: CASSFSEAEAFF. CDR3 coding DNA: TGTGCCAGCAGCTTCTCAGAGGCTGAAGCTTTCTTT. Full variable domain (rest looked up from reference TRBV5-6 and TRBJ1-1): DAGVTQSPTHLIKTRGQQVTLRCSPKSGHDTVSWYQQALGQGPQFIFQYYEEEERQRGNFPDRFSGHQFPNYSSELNVNALLLGDSALYLCASSFSEAEAFFGQGTRLTVV.

The CDR3 sequence: CASSFSPGQGRTDTQYF. The CDR3 DNA follows: TGTGCCAGCAGCTTTTCCCCGGGACAGGGTAGGACAGATACGCAGTATTTT. V and J are TRBV5-6 and TRBJ2-3; 9 bases are shared with TRBD1. Germline CDR1 reads SGHDT; CDR2 reads YYEEEE. This CDR3 comprises 17 residues. The ends lost 2 bases at V and 3 bases at J; junction bases unmatched: 10.

This clone was detected once. The chain has TRBV4-1 and TRBJ2-5; 13 nucleotides agree with TRBD2. Germline CDR1 and CDR2: MGHRA and YSYEKL. The CDR3 runs to 18 residues. Unmatched junction bases numbered 9, after V lost 1 base and J lost 4 bases. The CDR3 spells CASSQVAGLAGELETQYF. CDR3 nucleotides: TGCGCCAGCAGCCAAGTTGCCGGACTAGCGGGAGAGTTAGAGACCCAGTACTTC.

The chain links TRBV6-6 to TRBJ1-5, with TRBD1 identical over 9 bases. This CDR3 contains 14 residues. The germline V gene encodes CDR1 MNHNY and CDR2 SVGAGI (reference sequence). J gave up 5 bases and V 10 bases, and 9 bases lay outside the gene matches. CDR3 bases: TGTGCCACCACCGGGACAGGGCACTATCAGCCCCAGCATTTT. It is translated as CATTGTGHYQPQHF.

The CDR3: CASSLALTGNTEAFF. DNA of the CDR3: TGCGCCAGCAGCTTGGCCCTTACAGGAAACACTGAAGCTTTCTTT. V and J are TRBV5-1 and TRBJ1-1; D might be TRBD1 (5 bases). V lost 0 bases, J lost 2 bases, and 11 bases lay in between. Germline V gives CDR1 SGHRS, CDR2 YFSETQ. This CDR3 region has 15 residues.

The chain links TRBV10-1 to TRBJ2-7; 8 positions agree with TRBD1. CDR1 is WNHNN and CDR2 is SYGVQD in the germline V gene (reference sequence). This CDR3 spans 12 amino acids. The V and J ends lost 3 bases and 9 bases, in that order; junction bases with no gene match: 4. The CDR3 region is CASSDPGGGQYF. In DNA, the CDR3 is TGCGCCAGCAGTGACCCAGGGGGCGGGCAGTACTTC.

The gene calls are TRBV18 and TRBJ2-5; 8 nucleotides agree with TRBD2. V was pared by 5 bases and J by 2 bases, with 7 bases of the junction left unmatched. Germline V gives CDR1 KGHSH, CDR2 LQKENI. This CDR3 has 15 residues. CDR3 DNA: TGTGCCAGCTCATTCGTAGCGGGGCTACAAGAGACCCAGTACTTC. The encoded protein is CASSFVAGLQETQYF.

J is TRBJ2-3 and V is TRBV11-3; weak D call: TRBD2 (6 bases). V shed 1 base and J shed 5 bases, with 10 bases lying between them. The CDR3 extends over 14 amino acids. Germline assignment: CDR1 SGHNT and CDR2 YENEEA. The CDR3 loop is CASSLGLVGDTQYF. The DNA for the CDR3 is TGTGCCAGCAGCTTAGGACTAGTGGGAGATACGCAGTATTTT.

The gene calls are TRBV6-1 and TRBJ2-7; D may be TRBD1 (6 bases). Germline lookup yields CDR1 MNHNS and CDR2 SASEGT. The CDR3 length is 16 residues. V dropped 2 bases and J dropped 4 bases, with 18 bases sitting between them. Here the CDR3 DNA reads TGTGCCAGCAGTGAACCCGACAGGCATCGGCCATACGAGCAGTACTTC. The encoded protein is CASSEPDRHRPYEQYF.

The genes are TRBV5-8 and TRBJ1-1; 10 nucleotides align to TRBD1. V dropped 7 bases and J dropped 4; count of bases not matched to a gene: 19. This CDR3 contains 18 residues. The germline CDR1 and CDR2 sequences are SGHTS and YDEGEE. The CDR3, as DNA: TGTGCCAGCGTCATCCGGGACAGGGGACGATACCCCCCCACTGAAGCTTTCTTT. Translated: CASVIRDRGRYPPTEAFF.

A few counts support this clone. V and J are TRBV28 and TRBJ2-1; 8 nucleotides agree with TRBD2. Germline loops: CDR1 MDHEN, CDR2 SYDVKM. V lost 6 bases to trimming and J lost 0 bases; unmatched junction nucleotides: 7. This CDR3 contains 16 residues. CDR3 in amino acids: CASSQTSGPSYNEQFF. As DNA, the CDR3 is TGTGCCAGCAGCCAAACTAGCGGTCCCTCCTACAATGAGCAGTTCTTC.

The rearrangement joins TRBV7-9 to TRBJ2-1; D might be TRBD2 (5 bases). The CDR3 length is 15 residues. CDR1 is SEHNR, CDR2 FQNEAQ, per germline (reference sequence). V lost 7 bases and J lost 7, with 20 bases in between. The CDR3 reads CASTHREGSSNEQFF. The CDR3 DNA sequence: TGTGCCAGCACCCATCGGGAAGGATCGTCTAATGAGCAGTTCTTC.